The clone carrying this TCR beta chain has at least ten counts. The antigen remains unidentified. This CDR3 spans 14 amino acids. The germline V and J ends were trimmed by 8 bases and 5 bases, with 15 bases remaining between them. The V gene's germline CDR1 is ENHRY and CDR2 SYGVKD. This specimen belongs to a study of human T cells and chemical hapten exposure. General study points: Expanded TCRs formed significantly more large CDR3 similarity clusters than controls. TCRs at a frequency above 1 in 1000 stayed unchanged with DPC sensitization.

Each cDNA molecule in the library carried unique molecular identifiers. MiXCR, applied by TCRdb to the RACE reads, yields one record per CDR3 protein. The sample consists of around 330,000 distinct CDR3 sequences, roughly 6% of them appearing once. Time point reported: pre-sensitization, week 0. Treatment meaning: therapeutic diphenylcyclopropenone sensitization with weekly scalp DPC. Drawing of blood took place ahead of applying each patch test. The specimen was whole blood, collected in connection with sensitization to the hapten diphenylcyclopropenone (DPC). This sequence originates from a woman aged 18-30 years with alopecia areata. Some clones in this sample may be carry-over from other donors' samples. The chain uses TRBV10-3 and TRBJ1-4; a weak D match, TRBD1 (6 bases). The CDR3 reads CAIGPGATNEKLFF. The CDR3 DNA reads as TGTGCCATCGGTCCGGGGGCGACGAATGAAAAACTGTTTTTT.